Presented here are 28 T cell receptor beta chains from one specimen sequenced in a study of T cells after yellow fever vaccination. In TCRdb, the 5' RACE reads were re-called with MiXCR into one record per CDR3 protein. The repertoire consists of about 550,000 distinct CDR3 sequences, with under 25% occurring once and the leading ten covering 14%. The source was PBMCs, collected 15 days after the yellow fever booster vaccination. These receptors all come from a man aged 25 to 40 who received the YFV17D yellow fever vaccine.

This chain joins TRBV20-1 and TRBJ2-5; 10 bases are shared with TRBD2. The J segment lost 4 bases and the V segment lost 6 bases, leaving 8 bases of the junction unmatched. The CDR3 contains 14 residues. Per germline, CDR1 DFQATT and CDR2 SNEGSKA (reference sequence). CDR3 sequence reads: CSAPPAGGRETQYF. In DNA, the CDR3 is TGCAGTGCCCCGCCAGCGGGAGGGAGAGAGACCCAGTACTTC.

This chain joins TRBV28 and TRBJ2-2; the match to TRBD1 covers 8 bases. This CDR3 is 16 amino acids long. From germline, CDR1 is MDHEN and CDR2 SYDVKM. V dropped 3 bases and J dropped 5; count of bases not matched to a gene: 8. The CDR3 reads CASSFSTGGDTGELFF. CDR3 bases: TGTGCCAGCAGTTTTTCTACAGGGGGAGATACCGGGGAGCTGTTTTTT.

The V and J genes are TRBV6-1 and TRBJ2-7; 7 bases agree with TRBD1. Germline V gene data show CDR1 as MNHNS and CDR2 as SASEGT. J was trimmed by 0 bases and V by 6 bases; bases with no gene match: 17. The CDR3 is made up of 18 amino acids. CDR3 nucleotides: TGTGCCAGCAGGACCAGGATGACAGGGAACGATTTCTCCTACGAGCAGTACTTC. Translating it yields CASRTRMTGNDFSYEQYF.

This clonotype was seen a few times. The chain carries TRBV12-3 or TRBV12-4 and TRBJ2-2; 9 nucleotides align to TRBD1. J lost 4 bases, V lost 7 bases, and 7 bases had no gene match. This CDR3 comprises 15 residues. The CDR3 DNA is TGTGCCAGCACCCCTGCGACAGGGGGCACCGGGGAGCTGTTTTTT. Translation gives CASTPATGGTGELFF.

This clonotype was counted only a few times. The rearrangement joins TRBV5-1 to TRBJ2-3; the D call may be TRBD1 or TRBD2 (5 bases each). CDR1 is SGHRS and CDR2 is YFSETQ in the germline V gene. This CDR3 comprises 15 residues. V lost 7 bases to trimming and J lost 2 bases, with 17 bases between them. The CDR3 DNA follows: TGCGCCAGCCGGGAAAGGGGCCGAGACACAGATACGCAGTATTTT. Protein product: CASRERGRDTDTQYF.

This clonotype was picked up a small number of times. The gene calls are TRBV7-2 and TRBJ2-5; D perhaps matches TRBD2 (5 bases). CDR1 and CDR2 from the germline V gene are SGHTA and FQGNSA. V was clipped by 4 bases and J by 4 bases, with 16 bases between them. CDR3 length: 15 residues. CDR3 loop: CASSWVAMNTETQYF. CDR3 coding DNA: TGTGCCAGCAGCTGGGTAGCGATGAATACAGAGACCCAGTACTTC.

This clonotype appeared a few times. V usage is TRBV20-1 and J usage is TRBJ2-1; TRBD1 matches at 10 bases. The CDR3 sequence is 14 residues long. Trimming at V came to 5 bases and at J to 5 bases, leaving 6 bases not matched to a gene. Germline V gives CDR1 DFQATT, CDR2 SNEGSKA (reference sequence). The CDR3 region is CSAPRDRGDNEQFF. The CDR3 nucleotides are TGCAGTGCTCCCCGGGACAGGGGAGACAATGAGCAGTTCTTC.

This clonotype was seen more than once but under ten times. DNA for the CDR3: TGTGCCAGCAGCGGGGGTGGGAACACCATATATTTT. Residues: CASSGGGNTIYF. The chain links TRBV12-3 or TRBV12-4 to TRBJ1-3; the D gene is possibly TRBD1 (5 bases). V was cut by 6 bases and J by 7 bases, with 10 bases left in between. CDR3 size: 12 residues.

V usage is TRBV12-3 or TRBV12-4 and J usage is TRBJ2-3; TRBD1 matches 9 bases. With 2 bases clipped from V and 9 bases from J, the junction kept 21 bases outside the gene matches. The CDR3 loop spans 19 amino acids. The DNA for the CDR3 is TGTGCCAGCAGTTTAATTCGTGGCCGGGACAGGGACTCTCTAGGGACGCAGTATTTT. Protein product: CASSLIRGRDRDSLGTQYF.

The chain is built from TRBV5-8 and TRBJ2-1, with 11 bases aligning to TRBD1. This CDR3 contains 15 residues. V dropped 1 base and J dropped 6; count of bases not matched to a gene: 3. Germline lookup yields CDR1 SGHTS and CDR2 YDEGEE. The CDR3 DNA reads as TGTGCCAGCAGCTTGTCCGGGACAGGGGGCAATGAGCAGTTCTTC. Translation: CASSLSGTGGNEQFF. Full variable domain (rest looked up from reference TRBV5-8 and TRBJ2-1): EAGVTQSPTHLIKTRGQQATLRCSPISGHTSVYWYQQALGLGLQFLLWYDEGEERNRGNFPPRFSGRQFPNYSSELNVNALELEDSALYLCASSLSGTGGNEQFFGPGTRLTVL.

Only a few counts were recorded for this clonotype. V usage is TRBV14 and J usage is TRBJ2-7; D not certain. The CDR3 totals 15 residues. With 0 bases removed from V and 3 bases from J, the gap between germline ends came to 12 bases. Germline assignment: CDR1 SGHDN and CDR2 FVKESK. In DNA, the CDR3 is TGTGCCAGCAGCCAAGATATTGCGGACGTCTACGAGCAGTACTTC. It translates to CASSQDIADVYEQYF.

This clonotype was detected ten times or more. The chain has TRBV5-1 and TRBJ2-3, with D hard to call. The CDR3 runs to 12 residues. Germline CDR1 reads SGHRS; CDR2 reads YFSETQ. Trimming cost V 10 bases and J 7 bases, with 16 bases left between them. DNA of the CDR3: TGCGCCGGAGTCTGTGATTGGTATACGCAGTATTTT. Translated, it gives CAGVCDWYTQYF.

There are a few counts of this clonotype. In DNA form, the CDR3 reads TGTGCTAGTGGTTTGGCGCCGGGTGAGACCCAGTACTTC. Its protein product is CASGLAPGETQYF. V and J are TRBV12-5 and TRBJ2-5; D uncertain. Per germline, CDR1 LGHNT and CDR2 FRNRAP. The CDR3 is made up of 13 amino acids. Trimming stripped 1 base from V and 5 bases from J, with 8 bases between.

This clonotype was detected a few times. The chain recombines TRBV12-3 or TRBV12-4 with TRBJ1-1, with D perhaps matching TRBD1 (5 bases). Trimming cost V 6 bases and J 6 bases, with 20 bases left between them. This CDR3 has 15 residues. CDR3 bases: TGTGCCAGCAGAGCGACCGGGGCTATCGGCGCTGAAGCTTTCTTT. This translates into CASRATGAIGAEAFF.

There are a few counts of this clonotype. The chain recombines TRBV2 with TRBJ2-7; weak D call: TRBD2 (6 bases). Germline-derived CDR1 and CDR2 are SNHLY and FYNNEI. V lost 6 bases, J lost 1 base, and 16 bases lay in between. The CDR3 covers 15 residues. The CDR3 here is CASRDVGTLSYEQYF. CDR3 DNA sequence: TGTGCCAGCAGGGATGTCGGGACTTTGTCCTACGAGCAGTACTTC.

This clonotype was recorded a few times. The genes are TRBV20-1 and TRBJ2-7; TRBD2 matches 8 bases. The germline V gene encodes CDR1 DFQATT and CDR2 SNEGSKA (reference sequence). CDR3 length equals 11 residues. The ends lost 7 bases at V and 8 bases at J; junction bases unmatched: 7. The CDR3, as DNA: TGCAGTGGGCGGGAGGATGGCAAGCAGTACTTC. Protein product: CSGREDGKQYF.

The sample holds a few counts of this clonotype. Written as DNA, the CDR3 is TGTGCCAGCAGTTTATCCCCGGGACAGGGATACAATCAGCCCCAGCATTTT. This sequence encodes CASSLSPGQGYNQPQHF. The rearrangement uses TRBV12-3 or TRBV12-4 and TRBJ1-5; 9 nucleotides align to TRBD1. J was trimmed by 3 bases and V by 2 bases; bases with no gene match: 8. The CDR3 contains 17 residues.

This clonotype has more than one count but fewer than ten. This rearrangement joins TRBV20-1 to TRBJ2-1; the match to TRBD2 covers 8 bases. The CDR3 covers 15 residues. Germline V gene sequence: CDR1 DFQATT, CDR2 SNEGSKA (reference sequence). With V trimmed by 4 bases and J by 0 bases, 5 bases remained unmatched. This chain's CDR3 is CSAKTSGDSYNEQFF. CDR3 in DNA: TGCAGTGCTAAAACTAGCGGAGACTCCTACAATGAGCAGTTCTTC.

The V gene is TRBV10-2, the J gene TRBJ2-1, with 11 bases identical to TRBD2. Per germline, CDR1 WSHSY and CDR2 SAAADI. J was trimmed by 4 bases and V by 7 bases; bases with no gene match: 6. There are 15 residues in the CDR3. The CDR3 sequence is CASTRLAGSYNEQFF. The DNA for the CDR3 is TGCGCCAGCACTAGACTAGCGGGAAGTTACAATGAGCAGTTCTTC.

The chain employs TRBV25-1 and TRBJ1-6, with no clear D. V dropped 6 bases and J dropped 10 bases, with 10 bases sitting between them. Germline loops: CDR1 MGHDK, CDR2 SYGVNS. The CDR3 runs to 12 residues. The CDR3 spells CASRDAGSPLHF. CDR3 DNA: TGTGCCAGCAGGGACGCCGGATCACCCCTCCACTTT.

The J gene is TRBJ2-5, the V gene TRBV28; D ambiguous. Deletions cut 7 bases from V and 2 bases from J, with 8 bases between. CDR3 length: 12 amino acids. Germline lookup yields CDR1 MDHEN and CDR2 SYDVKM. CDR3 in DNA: TGTGCCAGCACGGCGGCACAAGAGACCCAGTACTTC. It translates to CASTAAQETQYF.

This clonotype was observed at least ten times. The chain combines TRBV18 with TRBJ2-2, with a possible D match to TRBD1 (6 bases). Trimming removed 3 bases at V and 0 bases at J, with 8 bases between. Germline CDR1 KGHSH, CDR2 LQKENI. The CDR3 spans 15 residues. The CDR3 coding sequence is TGTGCCAGCTCACCCAGGGGTACGAACACCGGGGAGCTGTTTTTT. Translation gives CASSPRGTNTGELFF. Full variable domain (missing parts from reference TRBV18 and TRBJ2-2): NAGVMQNPRHLVRRRGQEARLRCSPMKGHSHVYWYRQLPEEGLKFMVYLQKENIIDESGMPKERFSAEFPKEGPSILRIQQVVRGDSAAYFCASSPRGTNTGELFFGEGSRLTVL.

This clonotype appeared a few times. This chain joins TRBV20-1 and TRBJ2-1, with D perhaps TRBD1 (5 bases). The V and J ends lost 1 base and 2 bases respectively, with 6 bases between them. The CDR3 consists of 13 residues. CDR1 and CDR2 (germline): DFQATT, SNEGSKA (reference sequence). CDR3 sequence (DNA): TGCAGTGCTAGAGCGGACACCTACAATGAGCAGTTCTTC. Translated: CSARADTYNEQFF.

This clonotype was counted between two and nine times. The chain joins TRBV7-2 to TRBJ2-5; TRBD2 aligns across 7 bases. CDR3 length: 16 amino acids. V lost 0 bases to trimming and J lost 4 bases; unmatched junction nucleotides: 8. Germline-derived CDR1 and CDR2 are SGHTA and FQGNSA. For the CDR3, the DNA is TGTGCCAGCAGCTTAGCCCCTGGGAGGGGAGGAGAGACCCAGTACTTC. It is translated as CASSLAPGRGGETQYF.

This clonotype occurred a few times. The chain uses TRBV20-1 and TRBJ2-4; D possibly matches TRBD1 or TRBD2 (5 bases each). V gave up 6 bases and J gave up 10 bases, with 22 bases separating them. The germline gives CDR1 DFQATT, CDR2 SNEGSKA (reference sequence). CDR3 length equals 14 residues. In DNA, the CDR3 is TGCAGTGCCAAACACAACGGGGACCTCGGGATTCAGTACTTC. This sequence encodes CSAKHNGDLGIQYF.

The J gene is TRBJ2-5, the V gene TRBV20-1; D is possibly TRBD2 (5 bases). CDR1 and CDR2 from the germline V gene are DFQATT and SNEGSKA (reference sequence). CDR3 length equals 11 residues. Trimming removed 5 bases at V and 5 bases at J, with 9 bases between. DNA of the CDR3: TGCAGTGCTCTCCGCGGGGAGACCCAGTACTTC. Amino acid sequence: CSALRGETQYF.

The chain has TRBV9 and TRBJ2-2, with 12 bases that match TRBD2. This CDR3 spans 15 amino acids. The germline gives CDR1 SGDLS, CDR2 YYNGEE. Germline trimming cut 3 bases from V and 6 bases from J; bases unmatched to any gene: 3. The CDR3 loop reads CASSATSGSAGELFF. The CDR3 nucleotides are TGTGCCAGCAGCGCGACTAGCGGGAGCGCCGGGGAGCTGTTTTTT. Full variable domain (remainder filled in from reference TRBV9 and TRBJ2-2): DSGVTQTPKHLITATGQRVTLRCSPRSGDLSVYWYQQSLDQGLQFLIQYYNGEERAKGNILERFSAQQFPDLHSELNLSSLELGDSALYFCASSATSGSAGELFFGEGSRLTVL.

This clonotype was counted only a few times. The CDR3 DNA reads as TGTGCCAGCAGCTTAGCTGGCTTTTGGGGGGAGCTGTTTTTT. This gives the protein CASSLAGFWGELFF. V gene TRBV11-2 combines with J gene TRBJ2-2; D not resolved. Trimming stripped 1 base from V and 8 bases from J, with 11 bases between. The CDR3 totals 14 residues. Germline CDR1 is SGHAT and CDR2 is FQNNGV.